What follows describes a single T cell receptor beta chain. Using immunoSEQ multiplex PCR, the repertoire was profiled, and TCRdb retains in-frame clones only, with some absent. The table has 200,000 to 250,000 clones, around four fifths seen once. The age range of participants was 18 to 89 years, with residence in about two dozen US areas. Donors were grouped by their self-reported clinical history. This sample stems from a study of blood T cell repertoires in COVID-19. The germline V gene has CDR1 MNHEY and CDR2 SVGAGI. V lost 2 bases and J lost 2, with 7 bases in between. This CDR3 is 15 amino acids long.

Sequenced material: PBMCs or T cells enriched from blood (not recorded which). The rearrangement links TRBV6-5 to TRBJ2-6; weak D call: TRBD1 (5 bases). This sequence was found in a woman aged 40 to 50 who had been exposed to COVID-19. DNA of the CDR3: TGTGCCAGCAGTTACCAGGGTCCTGGGGCCAACGTCCTGACTTTC. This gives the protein CASSYQGPGANVLTF.